Listed here is a single T cell receptor (beta chain). From germline, CDR1 is MNHEY and CDR2 SVGEGT. V was clipped by 1 base and J by 2 bases, with 14 bases between them. This CDR3 region has 16 residues. TCRdb's table, derived via immunoSEQ multiplex PCR, lists solely in-frame clones and lacks some. The table shows under 200,000 clones, with around 80% occurring only once. The sample belongs to a study of blood T cell repertoires in COVID-19. Study summary: Samples representing acute and convalescent COVID-19 were sourced from the United States, Italy and Spain.

Material: PBMCs or T cells enriched from blood (not recorded which). This TCR derives from a woman in her 70s in a cohort exposed to, infected with or recovered from COVID-19 (not recorded which). The V call is TRBV6-2 or TRBV6-3, the J call TRBJ1-1, with a possible D match to TRBD1 (6 bases). Here the CDR3 reads CASSYFHRDPNTEAFF. The CDR3 DNA is TGTGCCAGCAGTTACTTCCACAGGGACCCAAACACTGAAGCTTTCTTT.